These 10 T cell receptor beta chains were sequenced from one sample in a study of human T cells and chemical hapten exposure. TCRdb itself ran the RACE reads through MiXCR, one entry per CDR3 protein. The sample lists approximately 79,000 distinct CDR3 sequences; about 8% were seen once. Sample time point: pre-sensitization, week 0. Treatment given: therapeutic diphenylcyclopropenone sensitization with weekly scalp DPC. Sample: whole blood, taken in connection with sensitization to the hapten diphenylcyclopropenone (DPC). These receptors were collected from a man between 35 and 55 years old with alopecia areata. Some clones in this sample may be carry-over from other donors' samples.

This clonotype appeared a few times. This sequence joins TRBV2 and TRBJ1-1, with a weak D call TRBD1 (6 bases). Deletions cut 2 bases from V and 5 bases from J, with 9 bases between. The V gene's germline CDR1 is SNHLY and CDR2 FYNNEI. The CDR3 is made up of 13 amino acids. The CDR3 is CASSEQGLTEAFF. CDR3 sequence (DNA): TGTGCCAGCAGTGAACAGGGGTTGACTGAAGCTTTCTTT.

This clonotype was found a few times. The CDR3 region has the DNA TGTGCCAGCAGTTTGATTTCCGGGAGCACAGATACGCAGTATTTT. This sequence encodes CASSLISGSTDTQYF. The rearrangement uses TRBV12-3 or TRBV12-4 and TRBJ2-3; D is unresolved. The ends were cut back, 3 bases at V and 0 bases at J, with 10 bases in the middle. The CDR3 consists of 15 residues.

This clonotype appeared many times. The gene calls are TRBV2 and TRBJ2-3; D ambiguous. V was clipped by 4 bases and J by 2 bases, with 10 bases between them. Germline assignment: CDR1 SNHLY and CDR2 FYNNEI. CDR3 length equals 14 residues. CDR3 bases: TGTGCCAGCAGTGGACGGGCCTACACAGATACGCAGTATTTT. As protein: CASSGRAYTDTQYF.

This clonotype was detected once. V usage is TRBV7-3 and J usage is TRBJ2-5; no definite D call. CDR3 length: 13 amino acids. The germline V and J ends were trimmed by 5 bases and 5 bases, with 12 bases remaining between them. CDR1 and CDR2 (germline): SGHTA, FQGTGA. The CDR3 loop is CASSPTPQETQYF. CDR3 coding DNA: TGTGCCAGCAGCCCTACTCCCCAGGAGACCCAGTACTTC.

The chain is built from TRBV7-2 and TRBJ2-1; D unresolved. Germline V gives CDR1 SGHTA, CDR2 FQGNSA. The ends were cut back, 5 bases at V and 9 bases at J, with 14 bases in the middle. The CDR3 consists of 13 residues. The CDR3 DNA reads as TGTGCCAGCAGCCAGGACCCTGTCAGTGAGCAGTTCTTC. Encoded protein: CASSQDPVSEQFF.

This clonotype has just one count. The chain links TRBV5-1 to TRBJ1-1, with TRBD1 matching 8 bases. Germline V gives CDR1 SGHRS, CDR2 YFSETQ. This CDR3 region has 14 residues. The V and J ends lost 3 bases and 1 base, in that order; junction bases with no gene match: 2. The CDR3 protein is CASSSGQGNTEAFF. In DNA, the CDR3 is TGCGCCAGCAGCTCTGGACAGGGGAACACTGAAGCTTTCTTT.

This clonotype came up many times. The chain employs TRBV3-1 and TRBJ2-1; weak D call: TRBD2 (6 bases). Germline CDR1 reads LGHDT; CDR2 reads YNNKEL (reference sequence). The CDR3 contains 16 residues. Trimming left V 1 base short and J 9 bases short, with 19 bases between. The DNA of the CDR3 is TGTGCCAGCAGCCAAGGAGCGGGTCCCCAACGTGGTGAGCAGTTCTTC. Translating gives CASSQGAGPQRGEQFF.

The V call is TRBV13, the J call TRBJ1-2; maybe TRBD1 (5 bases). Trimming pared 2 bases from V and 8 bases from J, leaving 18 bases between. The CDR3 is 15 amino acids. Germline CDR1 is PRHDT and CDR2 is FYEKMQ (reference sequence). The CDR3 sequence: CASSLQGRVMGGYTF. The CDR3 coding sequence is TGTGCCAGCAGCTTACAGGGTCGGGTTATGGGAGGCTACACCTTC.

Ten or more counts support this clonotype. The chain carries TRBV7-2 and TRBJ1-5; 7 nucleotides agree with TRBD1. The CDR3 covers 12 residues. CDR1 and CDR2 from the germline V gene are SGHTA and FQGNSA. The junction had 4 bases not matched to a gene; V was cut back by 4 bases and J by 10 bases. The DNA of the CDR3 is TGTGCCAGCAGCTCCCGACAGGGCCCCCAGCATTTT. Amino acids: CASSSRQGPQHF.

This clonotype has only a few counts. This chain connects TRBV7-2 to TRBJ1-2; D remains ambiguous. The CDR3 runs to 14 residues. The germline V gene encodes CDR1 SGHTA and CDR2 FQGNSA. The V gene lost 1 base and the J gene lost 0 bases, with 6 bases spanning the gap. In DNA, the CDR3 is TGTGCCAGCAGCTTAGAGGTCTCTAACTATGGCTACACCTTC. It translates to CASSLEVSNYGYTF.